Detailed here is one T cell receptor (beta chain). V gave up 0 bases and J gave up 4 bases; unmatched junction bases: 5. The CDR3 runs 17 residues. Germline CDR1 reads SGHNT; CDR2 reads YYREEE (reference sequence). This specimen belongs to a study of T cells in localized non-small cell lung cancer. Repertoires were generated with immunoSEQ multiplex PCR, while TCRdb's copy carries only in-frame clones and drops some. The table has some 130,000 clones, about 90% seen once; the top ten hold 1.7%. The specimen was peripheral blood, collected before any cancer treatment. This clonotype originated in a female donor older than 55 with stage I lung adenocarcinoma. The gene calls are TRBV5-4 and TRBJ2-7; 15 nucleotides line up with TRBD2. Written as DNA, the CDR3 is TGTGCCAGCAGCTTGGGGACTAGCGGGAGGGCCCTATACGAGCAGTACTTC. This codes for CASSLGTSGRALYEQYF.